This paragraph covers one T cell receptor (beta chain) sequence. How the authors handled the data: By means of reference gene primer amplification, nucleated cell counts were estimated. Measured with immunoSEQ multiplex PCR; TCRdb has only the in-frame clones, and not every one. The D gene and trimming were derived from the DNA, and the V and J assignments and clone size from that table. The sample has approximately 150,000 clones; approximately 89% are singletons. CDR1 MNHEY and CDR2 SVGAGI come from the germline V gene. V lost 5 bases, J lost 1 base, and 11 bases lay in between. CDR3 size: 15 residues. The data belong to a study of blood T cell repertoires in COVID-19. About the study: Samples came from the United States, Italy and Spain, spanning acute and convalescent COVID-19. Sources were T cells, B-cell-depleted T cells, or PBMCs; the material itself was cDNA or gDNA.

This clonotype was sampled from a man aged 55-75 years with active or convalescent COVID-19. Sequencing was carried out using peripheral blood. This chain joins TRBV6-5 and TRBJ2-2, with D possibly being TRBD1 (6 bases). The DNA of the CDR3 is TGTGCCAGCAGTCCACAGGGCATGAACACCGGGGAGCTGTTTTTT. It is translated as CASSPQGMNTGELFF.